This TCR beta chain was observed in a study of control samples from healthy donors and cancer patients (dated by TCRdb to 2020 to 2021). On this clone itself: What this receptor recognizes is not known. No qualities accompany the bases; no much larger clone lies one base away.

Library preparation was by the immunoSEQ multiplex PCR assay. Drawn from immuneACCESS, this table holds only the in-frame rearrangements with V and J called that TCRdb kept. Clones are partly lost; checked studies trace under half to an unresolved V gene and leave the rest unexplained. The sample yields about 150,000 clones; roughly 90% were counted once. The ten largest account for around 4.7% of the sample. The cysteine opens and the phenylalanine closes a CDR3 of 15 amino acids. Only the CDR3 portion is preserved as DNA: 45 bases, with reading frame beginning at the first base. V is cut by 7 bases and J by 1 base, and the space between the germline ends is 14 bases. For CDR1 and CDR2, the germline V gene lists SNHLY and FYNNEI.

Recombination joined TRBV2 with TRBJ1-5; the D gene is possibly TRBD1, with 5 bases matching. The clonotype was recovered from a man younger than 40 in good health. The sample consisted of blood. The nucleotides read TGTGCCAGCAACCTTTGGAGGGGAAGCAATCAGCCCCAGCATTTT. The resulting protein is CASNLWRGSNQPQHF. Joined to the reference TRBV2 and TRBJ1-5 proteins, this CDR3 gives the full variable domain: EPEVTQTPSHQVTQMGQEVILRCVPISNHLYFYWYRQILGQKVEFLVSFYNNEISEKSEIFDDQFSVERPDGSNFTLKIRSTKLEDSAMYFCASNLWRGSNQPQHFGDGTRLSIL.